One T cell receptor (beta chain) is described in this entry. Participant ages covered roughly 18 to 89 years across 20 to 30 US areas. How the authors handled the data: By means of reference gene primer amplification, nucleated cell counts were estimated. Profiling relied on immunoSEQ multiplex PCR, and the TCRdb table lists in-frame clones only, not all of them. V and J calls and clone size are given by that table; D and trimming were obtained from the DNA. The repertoire holds around 300,000 clones, with 80% to 90% as singletons. The sample originates from a study of blood T cell repertoires in COVID-19. Study details: Samples came from the United States, Italy and Spain, spanning acute and convalescent COVID-19. Nucleic acid was either cDNA or gDNA, and it came from T cells, B-cell-depleted T cells, or PBMCs.

The sequencing input was PBMCs or T cells enriched from blood (not recorded which). This sequence was found in a woman aged 18-29 years who had recovered from COVID-19.

This chain's CDR3 is CASSPTSGGDEETQYF. The DNA for the CDR3 is TGCGCCAGCAGCCCCACTAGCGGGGGGGATGAAGAGACCCAGTACTTC. The genes are TRBV5-1 and TRBJ2-5; 13 bases line up with TRBD2. There are 16 residues in the CDR3. Looked up from germline, CDR1 is SGHRS and CDR2 is YFSETQ. V dropped 4 bases and J dropped 3; count of bases not matched to a gene: 6.